Presented here are 22 T cell receptor beta chains from one specimen sequenced in a study of T cell responses to AZD1222 COVID-19 vaccine. TCRdb's copy holds only in-frame clones and misses some; the assay was immunoSEQ multiplex PCR. This table holds 120,000 to 150,000 clones, roughly 90% found once. The sample here was peripheral blood, taken on day 0 of AZD1222 vaccination. These receptor sequences come from an adult in good health.

The V call is TRBV27, the J call TRBJ2-1, with 7 bases matching TRBD2. Germline trimming cut 3 bases from V and 10 bases from J; bases unmatched to any gene: 6. The CDR3 runs 13 residues. Germline CDR1 MNHEY, CDR2 SMNVEV (reference sequence). CDR3 sequence: CASSFTSEDEQFF. The CDR3 region has the DNA TGTGCCAGCAGTTTTACTAGCGAGGACGAGCAGTTCTTC.

V gene TRBV10-3 combines with J gene TRBJ1-1, with a tentative D call TRBD1 (6 bases). The germline V and J ends were trimmed by 3 bases and 2 bases, with 16 bases remaining between them. CDR3 size: 16 residues. Germline V lookup: CDR1 ENHRY, CDR2 SYGVKD. Here the CDR3 DNA reads TGTGCCATCAGTGACCTTGGAGACAGGTATAACACTGAAGCTTTCTTT. Translation gives CAISDLGDRYNTEAFF.

This rearrangement joins TRBV30 to TRBJ1-1, with TRBD1 matching over 11 bases. This CDR3 contains 15 residues. Trimming at V came to 1 base and at J to 1 base, leaving 2 bases not matched to a gene. Germline V gene lookup returns CDR1 GTSNPN and CDR2 SVGIG (reference sequence). The chain's CDR3 is CAWSGGTGGNTEAFF. CDR3 in DNA: TGTGCCTGGAGTGGGGGGACAGGGGGGAACACTGAAGCTTTCTTT.

This chain links TRBV4-2 with TRBJ2-5, with 10 bases lining up with TRBD2. The CDR3 is 16 residues long. V was clipped by 4 bases and J by 2 bases; unmatched bases: 7. In germline, CDR1 is LGHNA, CDR2 YNFKEQ. This CDR3 is CASSRRLAGFQETQYF. Here the CDR3 DNA reads TGTGCCAGCAGCCGCAGACTAGCGGGCTTTCAAGAGACCCAGTACTTC.

The chain is built from TRBV7-2 and TRBJ2-5; D gene uncertain. Germline CDR1 is SGHTA and CDR2 is FQGNSA. This CDR3 region has 11 residues. V was clipped by 4 bases and J by 5 bases, with 5 bases between them. CDR3 protein: CASSSWETQYF. CDR3 coding DNA: TGTGCCAGCAGCTCTTGGGAGACCCAGTACTTC.

The genes are TRBV4-2 and TRBJ1-5; D is ambiguous. Trimming stripped 0 bases from V and 4 bases from J, with 10 bases between. The CDR3 is 15 residues long. The germline V gene encodes CDR1 LGHNA and CDR2 YNFKEQ. CDR3 in amino acids: CASSQDFSGNQPQHF. CDR3 DNA sequence: TGTGCCAGCAGCCAAGACTTCTCTGGGAATCAGCCCCAGCATTTT.

The J gene is TRBJ2-7, the V gene TRBV2, with 9 bases fitting TRBD1. Per the germline V gene, CDR1 is SNHLY and CDR2 is FYNNEI. The CDR3 spans 13 residues. V lost 5 bases and J lost 5; bases outside the gene matches: 4. CDR3 protein: CASSQTGGHEQYF. In DNA form, the CDR3 reads TGTGCCAGCAGTCAGACAGGGGGTCACGAGCAGTACTTC.

J is TRBJ1-3 and V is TRBV5-1; D gene unclear. Germline V gene sequence: CDR1 SGHRS, CDR2 YFSETQ. V lost 0 bases to trimming and J lost 3 bases, with 13 bases between them. This CDR3 contains 16 residues. Here the CDR3 reads CASSLGSSPLGNTIYF. DNA of the CDR3: TGCGCCAGCAGCTTGGGCAGCAGCCCTCTTGGAAACACCATATATTTT.

The V call is TRBV5-1, the J call TRBJ2-7; the D is unclear. The CDR3 totals 14 residues. Germline CDR1 and CDR2: SGHRS and YFSETQ. Trimming shortened V by 2 bases and J by 3 bases, and 12 bases separated the two germline ends. The CDR3 loop is CASSFLGYSYEQYF. CDR3 DNA sequence: TGCGCCAGCAGCTTTCTGGGCTATAGCTACGAGCAGTACTTC.

V is TRBV25-1 and J is TRBJ2-4, with 8 nucleotides matching TRBD1. The CDR3 extends over 18 amino acids. Germline V CDR1 and CDR2: MGHDK, SYGVNS. V lost 4 bases to trimming and J lost 3 bases; unmatched junction nucleotides: 14. CDR3 sequence: CASSGLTRGLGVKNIQYF. The CDR3, as DNA: TGTGCCAGCAGTGGTCTAACCAGGGGGCTAGGGGTCAAAAACATTCAGTACTTC.

This clone turned up a few times. The rearrangement links TRBV6-5 to TRBJ2-5; D not certain. Trimming pared 6 bases from V and 5 bases from J, leaving 16 bases between. The CDR3 is 14 amino acids. Germline V gene data show CDR1 as MNHEY and CDR2 as SVGAGI. Written as DNA, the CDR3 is TGTGCCAGCAGCCTCCTTCTCGATCGGGAGACCCAGTACTTC. Translation: CASSLLLDRETQYF.

The chain combines TRBV15 with TRBJ1-5; no firm D call. V lost 4 bases, J lost 3 bases, and 10 bases lay in between. The V gene's germline CDR1 is LNHNV and CDR2 YYDKDF (reference sequence). The CDR3 covers 14 residues. The CDR3 is CATSMNGINQPQHF. The CDR3 nucleotides read TGTGCCACCAGCATGAACGGGATCAATCAGCCCCAGCATTTT.

The rearrangement uses TRBV6-5 and TRBJ1-5; tentatively, D is TRBD1 (5 bases). The V gene's germline CDR1 is MNHEY and CDR2 SVGAGI. The CDR3 is made up of 13 amino acids. V gave up 2 bases and J gave up 6 bases, with 8 bases separating them. In DNA form, the CDR3 reads TGTGCCAGCAGTTACGGTGGGACTCAGCCCCAGCATTTT. It specifies CASSYGGTQPQHF.

The rearrangement links TRBV5-1 to TRBJ2-2; TRBD2 is a possible D gene (6 bases). The CDR3 runs 17 residues. Looked up from germline, CDR1 is SGHRS and CDR2 is YFSETQ. Trimming stripped 3 bases from V and 7 bases from J, with 22 bases between. The CDR3: CASSSRLDGLWYGELFF. DNA for the CDR3: TGCGCCAGCAGCTCAAGACTAGATGGGTTGTGGTACGGGGAGCTGTTTTTT.

This chain uses TRBV10-3 with TRBJ1-2, with D unresolved. CDR3 length: 13 residues. The germline gives CDR1 ENHRY, CDR2 SYGVKD. Trimming took 7 bases from V and 7 from J, leaving 16 bases between them. The DNA of the CDR3 is TGTGCCATCATAAACAGTTCATTCTTTGGCTACACCTTC. Translation gives CAIINSSFFGYTF.

The genes are TRBV11-3 and TRBJ2-5, with 7 bases lining up with TRBD2. V shed 2 bases and J 4 bases; nucleotides not matched to a gene: 13. Germline CDR1 SGHNT, CDR2 YENEEA. The CDR3 runs 17 residues. Here the CDR3 DNA reads TGTGCCAGCAGCTTATCTCGGCCGGCGGGAGCGCCAGAGACCCAGTACTTC. This encodes CASSLSRPAGAPETQYF.

The V and J genes are TRBV9 and TRBJ1-2; TRBD1 matches at 10 bases. CDR3 length equals 15 residues. V trimming: 4 bases; J trimming: 8 bases; junction bases outside the gene matches: 11. Germline CDR1 is SGDLS and CDR2 is YYNGEE. The CDR3 bases are TGTGCCAGCAGCTACTCCGGTGGGACAGGGGAGGGCTACACCTTC. Protein: CASSYSGGTGEGYTF.

In its sample, this clone was seen a few times. The V and J genes are TRBV19 and TRBJ1-4; perhaps TRBD1 as D (5 bases). The CDR3 is 19 residues long. V dropped 5 bases and J dropped 4 bases, with 26 bases sitting between them. Per the germline V gene, CDR1 is LNHDA and CDR2 is SQIVND (reference sequence). This CDR3 is CASSGGRGGRTSFNEKLFF. The DNA of the CDR3 is TGTGCCAGTAGTGGGGGGAGGGGTGGCAGGACATCGTTTAATGAAAAACTGTTTTTT.

In DNA form, the CDR3 reads TGTGCCAGCAGCCCGGCCCCGTACACAGATACGCAGTATTTT. It yields the protein CASSPAPYTDTQYF. The chain has TRBV11-2 and TRBJ2-3; no clear D. CDR1 is SGHAT and CDR2 is FQNNGV in the germline V gene. The CDR3 consists of 14 residues. With 5 bases removed from V and 2 bases from J, the gap between germline ends came to 11 bases.

This clone was seen a handful of times. The chain employs TRBV7-3 and TRBJ1-2; D is ambiguous. The germline V gene has CDR1 SGHTA and CDR2 FQGTGA. V was trimmed by 5 bases and J by 6 bases, leaving 22 bases between them. CDR3 size: 16 residues. The CDR3, as DNA: TGTGCCAGCAGCCGCCCAGTTCGAGGGCGGGAGGATGGCTACACCTTC. Its translation: CASSRPVRGREDGYTF.

With respect to this clone: The junction and the germline gene differ at one end; a read error may be behind it. Written as DNA, the CDR3 is TGTGCTAGCAGCTTATGGAAGGGCTTAGGTCCGCAAGAGACCCAGTACTTC. Amino acids: CASSLWKGLGPQETQYF. The genes are TRBV7-7 and TRBJ2-5, with D unresolved. The germline V gene encodes CDR1 SSHAT and CDR2 FNYEAQ (reference sequence). This CDR3 contains 17 residues.

This clone came up once. The chain links TRBV19 to TRBJ2-2; D is unresolved. Germline CDR1 LNHDA, CDR2 SQIVND (reference sequence). V dropped 7 bases and J dropped 0 bases, with 9 bases sitting between them. The CDR3 runs 14 residues. The CDR3: CASTLLPNTGELFF. The CDR3 bases are TGTGCCAGTACTCTCCTTCCGAACACCGGGGAGCTGTTTTTT.